These T cell receptor beta chains were read from a single sample in a study of CD8 T cells in Susac syndrome. TCRdb used MiXCR to reprocess the immunoSEQ multiplex PCR reads, holding one entry per CDR3 protein. The table records around 160,000 distinct CDR3 sequences, about 93% of them present only once. The sequenced sample consisted of CD4+ T cells from PBMCs. Receptors were obtained from a human donor in good health. Both conserved end residues are part of each CDR3. Fields, in order: D gene, clone size, CDR3 length, V gene, J gene, CDR3 protein, CDR3 DNA. D genes are given only for firm matches. Clone size is shown for a subset of rows, as once, few, many or a class of expanded clone.

>TRBD1|once|12|TRBV7-2|TRBJ1-2
CASTSDRAAYTF
TGTGCCAGCACCTCGGACAGGGCGGCCTACACCTTC
>TRBD1|.|13|TRBV29-1|TRBJ2-1
CSADRVAYNEQFF
TGCAGCGCTGACAGGGTGGCTTACAATGAGCAGTTCTTC
>.|.|12|TRBV29-1|TRBJ1-2
CSVQGANYGYTF
TGCAGCGTTCAGGGTGCTAACTATGGCTACACCTTC
>.|.|13|TRBV3-1|TRBJ2-3
CASSQSGADTQYF
TGTGCCAGCAGCCAGTCCGGGGCAGATACGCAGTATTTT
>TRBD2|.|16|TRBV5-1|TRBJ2-3
CASSWSGGHSTDTQYF
TGCGCCAGCAGCTGGAGCGGGGGACATAGCACAGATACGCAGTATTTT
>.|.|12|TRBV20-1|TRBJ1-4
CSARKDNEKLFF
TGCAGTGCTAGGAAAGATAATGAAAAACTGTTTTTT
>.|.|11|TRBV20-1|TRBJ2-5
CSARERETQYF
TGCAGTGCTAGAGAACGAGAGACCCAGTACTTC
>.|.|16|TRBV19|TRBJ1-1
CASSPHRGQGSPEAFF
TGTGCCAGTAGTCCCCACCGGGGGCAGGGGAGCCCTGAAGCTTTCTTT
>.|.|16|TRBV23-1|TRBJ2-3
CASSQSGGVRTDTQYF
TGCGCCAGCAGTCAATCTGGCGGGGTTAGAACAGATACGCAGTATTTT
>.|.|15|TRBV2|TRBJ1-6
CASQTASSYNSPLHF
TGTGCCAGCCAAACAGCGAGCTCCTATAATTCACCCCTCCACTTT
>TRBD1|.|14|TRBV12-3/TRBV12-4|TRBJ1-1
CASSFGLRDREAFF
TGTGCCAGCAGTTTCGGACTCCGGGACAGAGAAGCTTTCTTT
>TRBD1|.|15|TRBV18|TRBJ1-1
CASSSDRGLATEAFF
TGTGCCAGCTCATCAGACAGGGGGCTCGCCACTGAAGCTTTCTTT
>.|once|12|TRBV5-1|TRBJ2-7
CASSRDAYEQYF
TGCGCCAGCAGTCGGGACGCCTACGAGCAGTACTTC
>.|once|14|TRBV11-2|TRBJ2-7
CASSLDPGSGEQYF
TGTGCCAGCAGCTTAGATCCGGGCAGCGGCGAGCAGTACTTC
>.|.|15|TRBV5-4|TRBJ2-3
CASSQAGGGIDTQYF
TGTGCCAGCAGCCAGGCCGGGGGTGGTATAGATACGCAGTATTTT
>.|.|15|TRBV5-1|TRBJ1-4
CASSSHQGGSEKLFF
TGCGCCAGCAGCTCCCACCAGGGAGGGAGTGAAAAACTGTTTTTT
>TRBD1|.|16|TRBV5-1|TRBJ2-5
CASSVRQGGVTETQYF
TGCGCCAGCAGCGTAAGACAGGGGGGGGTCACGGAGACCCAGTACTTC
>TRBD1|.|15|TRBV19|TRBJ2-4
CASSTGATAKNIQYF
TGTGCCAGTTCGACAGGGGCTACAGCCAAAAACATTCAGTACTTC
>TRBD1|.|13|TRBV20-1|TRBJ1-6
CSAIRDRNSPLHF
TGCAGTGCTATCCGGGACAGGAATTCACCCCTCCACTTT
>.|.|15|TRBV9|TRBJ1-1
CASSVGGAVNTEAFF
TGTGCCAGCAGCGTAGGTGGGGCGGTGAACACTGAAGCTTTCTTT
>.|.|16|TRBV11-2|TRBJ2-5
CASSFGQPAERETQYF
TGTGCCAGCAGCTTCGGACAGCCGGCAGAAAGGGAGACCCAGTACTTC
>.|.|14|TRBV5-4|TRBJ2-7
CASSRDRGRGGQYF
TGTGCCAGCAGCCGCGACAGGGGGCGGGGGGGGCAGTACTTC
>TRBD2|.|14|TRBV20-1|TRBJ2-3
CSARGSGGLYTQYF
TGCAGTGCTAGAGGTAGCGGGGGGTTGTATACGCAGTATTTT
>TRBD2|.|13|TRBV2|TRBJ2-1
CASTRTSNNEQFF
TGTGCCAGCACTAGGACTAGCAACAATGAGCAGTTCTTC
>.|.|13|TRBV7-2|TRBJ2-2
CASSFAITGELFF
TGTGCCAGCAGCTTCGCGATCACCGGGGAGCTGTTTTTT
>TRBD1|.|14|TRBV9|TRBJ2-5
CASSPQGAQETQYF
TGTGCCAGCAGCCCCCAGGGGGCCCAAGAGACCCAGTACTTC
>.|once|17|TRBV30|TRBJ1-1
CAWSRARAGRMNTEAFF
TGTGCCTGGAGCCGTGCTAGGGCTGGACGAATGAACACTGAAGCTTTCTTT
>.|.|14|TRBV5-4|TRBJ1-2
CASRPTGFNYGYTF
TGTGCCAGCAGACCAACAGGGTTCAACTATGGCTACACCTTC